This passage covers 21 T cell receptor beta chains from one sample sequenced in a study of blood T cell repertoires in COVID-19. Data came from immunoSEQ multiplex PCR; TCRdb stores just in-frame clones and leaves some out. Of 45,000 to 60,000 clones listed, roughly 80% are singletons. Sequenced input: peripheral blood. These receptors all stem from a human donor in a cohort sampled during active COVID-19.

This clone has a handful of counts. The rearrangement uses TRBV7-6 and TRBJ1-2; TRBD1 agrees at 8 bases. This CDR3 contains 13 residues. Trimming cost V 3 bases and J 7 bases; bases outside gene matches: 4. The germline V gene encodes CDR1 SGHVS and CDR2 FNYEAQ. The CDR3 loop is CASSFDRGGGYTF. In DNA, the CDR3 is TGTGCCAGCAGCTTTGACAGGGGTGGTGGCTACACCTTC.

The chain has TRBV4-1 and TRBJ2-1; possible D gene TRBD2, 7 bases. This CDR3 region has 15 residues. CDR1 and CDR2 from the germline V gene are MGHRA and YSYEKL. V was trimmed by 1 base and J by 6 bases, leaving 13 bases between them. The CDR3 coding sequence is TGCGCCAGCAGCCAAGGTCTAGGGGGGGTCAATGAGCAGTTCTTC. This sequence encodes CASSQGLGGVNEQFF.

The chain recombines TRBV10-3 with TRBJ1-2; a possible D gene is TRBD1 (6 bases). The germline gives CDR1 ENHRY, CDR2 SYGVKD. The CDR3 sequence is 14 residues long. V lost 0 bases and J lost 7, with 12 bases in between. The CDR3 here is CAISESTQGPGYTF. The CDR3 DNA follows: TGTGCCATCAGTGAGTCTACACAGGGCCCTGGCTACACCTTC.

The CDR3 nucleotides are TGCGCCAGCAGCTCGGGACAGGGAGGGTACTATGGCTACACCTTC. Its translation is CASSSGQGGYYGYTF. V usage is TRBV5-1 and J usage is TRBJ1-2; 9 bases line up with TRBD1. The CDR3 consists of 15 residues. V gave up 3 bases and J gave up 3 bases; unmatched junction bases: 6. Per the germline V gene, CDR1 is SGHRS and CDR2 is YFSETQ.

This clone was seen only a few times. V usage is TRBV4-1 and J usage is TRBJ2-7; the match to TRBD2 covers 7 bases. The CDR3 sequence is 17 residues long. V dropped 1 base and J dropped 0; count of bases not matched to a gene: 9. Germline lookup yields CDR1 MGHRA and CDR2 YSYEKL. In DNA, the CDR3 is TGCGCCAGCAGCCAAGGCCCCGCCGGGGGGATCTCCTACGAGCAGTACTTC. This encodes CASSQGPAGGISYEQYF.

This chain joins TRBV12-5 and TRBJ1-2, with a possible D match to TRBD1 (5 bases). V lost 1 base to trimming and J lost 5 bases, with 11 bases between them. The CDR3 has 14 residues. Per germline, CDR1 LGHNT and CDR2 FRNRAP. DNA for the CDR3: TGTGCTAGTGGTTTGGATGGGACTGCTTATGGCTACACCTTC. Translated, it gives CASGLDGTAYGYTF. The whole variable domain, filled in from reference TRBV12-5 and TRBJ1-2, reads DARVTQTPRHKVTEMGQEVTMRCQPILGHNTVFWYRQTMMQGLELLAYFRNRAPLDDSGMPKDRFSAEMPDATLATLKIQPSEPRDSAVYFCASGLDGTAYGYTFGSGTRLTVV.

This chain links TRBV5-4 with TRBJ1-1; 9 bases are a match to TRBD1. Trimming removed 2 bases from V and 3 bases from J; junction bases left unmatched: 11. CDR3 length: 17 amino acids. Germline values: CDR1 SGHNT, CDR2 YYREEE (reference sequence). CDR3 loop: CASSFVLQGAEDTEAFF. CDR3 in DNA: TGTGCCAGCAGCTTTGTCTTACAGGGGGCTGAGGACACTGAAGCTTTCTTT.

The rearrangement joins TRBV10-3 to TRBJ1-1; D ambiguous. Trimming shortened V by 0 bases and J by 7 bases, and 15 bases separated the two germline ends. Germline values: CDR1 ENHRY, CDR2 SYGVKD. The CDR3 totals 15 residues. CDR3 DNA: TGTGCCATCAGTGAGTCAGCCGCGGCGTCGGGTGAAGCTTTCTTT. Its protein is CAISESAAASGEAFF.

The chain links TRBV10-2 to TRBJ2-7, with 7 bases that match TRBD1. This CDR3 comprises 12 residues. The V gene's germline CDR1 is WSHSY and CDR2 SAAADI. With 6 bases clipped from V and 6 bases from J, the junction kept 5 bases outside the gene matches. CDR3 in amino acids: CASSGRGREQYF. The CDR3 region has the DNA TGCGCCAGCAGCGGAAGGGGGCGCGAGCAGTACTTC.

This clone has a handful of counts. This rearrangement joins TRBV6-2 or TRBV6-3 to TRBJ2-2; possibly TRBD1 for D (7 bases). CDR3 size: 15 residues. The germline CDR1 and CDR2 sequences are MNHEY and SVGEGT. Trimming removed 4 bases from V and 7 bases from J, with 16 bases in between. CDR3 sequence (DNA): TGTGCCAGCAGTTCACCGCAGGGGGGCATCGGGGAGCTGTTTTTT. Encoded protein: CASSSPQGGIGELFF.

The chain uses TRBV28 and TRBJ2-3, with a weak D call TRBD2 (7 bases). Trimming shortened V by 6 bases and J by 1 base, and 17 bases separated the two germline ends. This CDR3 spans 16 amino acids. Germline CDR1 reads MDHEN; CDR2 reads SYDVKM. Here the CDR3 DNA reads TGTGCCAGCAGCAGCCTAGGGGGGGGACGCACAGATACGCAGTATTTT. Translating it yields CASSSLGGGRTDTQYF. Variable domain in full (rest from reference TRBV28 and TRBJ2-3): DVKVTQSSRYLVKRTGEKVFLECVQDMDHENMFWYRQDPGLGLRLIYFSYDVKMKEKGDIPEGYSVSREKKERFSLILESASTNQTSMYLCASSSLGGGRTDTQYFGPGTRLTVL.

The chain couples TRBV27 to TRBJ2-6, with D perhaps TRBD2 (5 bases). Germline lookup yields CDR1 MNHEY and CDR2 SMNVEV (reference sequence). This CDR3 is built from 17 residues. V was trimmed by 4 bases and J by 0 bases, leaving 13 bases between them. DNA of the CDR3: TGTGCCAGCAGTTACGAGGGATGGCTCTCTGGGGCCAACGTCCTGACTTTC. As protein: CASSYEGWLSGANVLTF.

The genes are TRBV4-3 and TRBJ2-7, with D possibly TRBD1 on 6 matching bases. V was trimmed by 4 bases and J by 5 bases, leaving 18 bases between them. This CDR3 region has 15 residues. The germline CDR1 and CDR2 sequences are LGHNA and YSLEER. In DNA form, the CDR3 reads TGCGCCAGCAGCCCAAGTGCAGGGGTTAACCACGAGCAGTACTTC. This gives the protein CASSPSAGVNHEQYF.

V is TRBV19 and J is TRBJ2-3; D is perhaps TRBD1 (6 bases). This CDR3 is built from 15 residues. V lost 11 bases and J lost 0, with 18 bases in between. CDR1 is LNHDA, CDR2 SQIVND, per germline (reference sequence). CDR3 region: CASSLGGGSTDTQYF. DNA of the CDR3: TGTGCCTCCTCGCTTGGGGGCGGAAGCACAGATACGCAGTATTTT.

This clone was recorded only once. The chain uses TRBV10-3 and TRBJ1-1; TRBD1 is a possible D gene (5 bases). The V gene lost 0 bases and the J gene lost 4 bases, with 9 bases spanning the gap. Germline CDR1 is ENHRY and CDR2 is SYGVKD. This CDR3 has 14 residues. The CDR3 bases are TGTGCCATCAGTGAGTCGGAGGGACGCACTGAAGCTTTCTTT. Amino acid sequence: CAISESEGRTEAFF.

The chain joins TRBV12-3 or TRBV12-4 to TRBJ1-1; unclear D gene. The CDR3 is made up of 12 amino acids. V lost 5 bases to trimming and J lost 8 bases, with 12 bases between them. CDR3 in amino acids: CASSPEYREAFF. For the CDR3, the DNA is TGTGCCAGCAGTCCGGAGTACCGAGAAGCTTTCTTT.

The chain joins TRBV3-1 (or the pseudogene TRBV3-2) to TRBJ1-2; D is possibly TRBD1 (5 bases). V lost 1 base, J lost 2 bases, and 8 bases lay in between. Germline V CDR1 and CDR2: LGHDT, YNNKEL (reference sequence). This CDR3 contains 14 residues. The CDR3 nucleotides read TGTGCCAGCAGCCAAGGGGCAGGGAACTATGGCTACACCTTC. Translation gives CASSQGAGNYGYTF.

In DNA, the CDR3 is TGCAGTGCTAGTCTAGCGGGGGGGAATGTACAGTTCTTC. As protein: CSASLAGGNVQFF. The chain is built from TRBV20-1 and TRBJ2-1, with TRBD2 identical over 12 bases. Germline values: CDR1 DFQATT, CDR2 SNEGSKA (reference sequence). CDR3 length: 13 residues. The V and J ends lost 3 bases and 13 bases, in that order; junction bases with no gene match: 7.

DNA for the CDR3: TGCGCCAGCAGCGCCCTTCCCAGCGGATCAACCACAGATACGCAGTATTTT. This gives the protein CASSALPSGSTTDTQYF. The J gene is TRBJ2-3, the V gene TRBV5-1, with D tentatively TRBD2 (5 bases). The CDR3 is made up of 17 amino acids. V lost 4 bases, J lost 2 bases, and 20 bases lay in between. Germline V gives CDR1 SGHRS, CDR2 YFSETQ.

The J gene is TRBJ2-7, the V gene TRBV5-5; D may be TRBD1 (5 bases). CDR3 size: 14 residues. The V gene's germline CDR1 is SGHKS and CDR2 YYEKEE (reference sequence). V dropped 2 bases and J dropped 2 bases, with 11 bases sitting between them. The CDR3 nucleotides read TGTGCCAGCAGCTTCAGTCAGGGAACCTACGAGCAGTACTTC. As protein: CASSFSQGTYEQYF.

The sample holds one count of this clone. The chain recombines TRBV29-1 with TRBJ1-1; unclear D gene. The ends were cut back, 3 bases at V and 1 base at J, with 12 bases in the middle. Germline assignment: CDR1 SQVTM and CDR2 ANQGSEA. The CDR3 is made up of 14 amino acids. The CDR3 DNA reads TGCAGCGTTGATGGGGAGGTTGGGAACACTGAAGCTTTCTTT. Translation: CSVDGEVGNTEAFF.